The T cell receptor (beta chain) described here comes from a study of blood T cell repertoires in COVID-19 (dated by TCRdb to between 2020 and 2021). Looking at the study overall: Samples covering the acute and convalescent phases of COVID-19 were provided by collaborators in the United States, Italy and Spain. The material from the prospective study consisted of cDNA or gDNA derived from T cells, B-cell-depleted T cells, or PBMCs. Deeply sampled blood TCRbeta repertoires from subjects exposed to, actively infected with, or recovered from COVID-19 were included in the dataset. The repertoires were released in a freely available public database intended as a resource for research on the immune response to SARS-CoV-2. Samples were obtained from the ongoing ImmuneRACE study (first 160 participants) and from roughly 1,300 subjects provided by 6 global collaborators. Sample metadata almost always included a de-identified subject ID, COVID-19 status, age in years and sex. Where available, HLA class I and class II types were obtained from metadata supplied by the sample provider rather than from assay-based typing. Paper-wide results and their limitations: The amount of clinical and demographic metadata varied by source and participant and was provided uncurated.

TCRbeta CDR3 regions were amplified from genomic DNA by means of the immunoSEQ Assay, a bias-controlled multiplex PCR. Per the source publication's procedure: The number of nucleated cells in each sample was estimated from the amplification of reference gene primers within the assay. To quantify the absolute abundance of each unique TCRbeta CDR3 rearrangement, sequence reads were collapsed and filtered. Productive Simpson clonality was computed per sample as the square root of Simpson's diversity index over productive rearrangements. In TCRdb, the immuneACCESS table is reduced to in-frame sequences with V and J assigned. These tables do not hold every clone; where another copy was compared, an unresolved V gene accounts for under half, and the others remain unexplained. V, J and clone size are those of that table, while D and trimming were read from the DNA. The sample records 350,000 to 400,000 clones, 85% to 90% of which are singletons. 0.9% to 1% of the sample belongs to the ten largest clones.

Points on this clone: There is no known antigen for this receptor. No much larger clone exists at a distance of one base, and base qualities are not known.

CDR1 SNHLY and CDR2 FYNNEI were looked up in the germline V gene. Germline trimming: 4 bases from V, 1 base from J; junction bases outside gene matches: 4. The CDR3 spans 15 residues, from the cysteine through the phenylalanine. The retained sequence is limited to the CDR3, 45 bases, with the frame set at the first base. Enrolling through a virtual design, the prospective study's participants ranged in age from roughly 18 to 95 years and lived across roughly 23 United States geographic areas. In the prospective study, participants were assigned to cohorts based on the clinical history participants reported in a screening survey and a study questionnaire. In the prospective study, whole blood, serum and a nasopharyngeal or oropharyngeal swab were collected from each participant by mobile phlebotomists. Over a 2-month period, participants in the prospective study had the option of providing additional blood draws and questionnaires. Blood samples from the prospective study were shipped frozen or at room temperature prior to DNA extraction.

The receptor comes from a woman aged 25 to 39 with acute COVID-19. This chain is built from TRBV2 and TRBJ2-3, with TRBD1 identical over 8 junction bases. The specimen sequenced was PBMCs or T cells enriched from blood (not recorded which). The DNA sequence reads TGTGCCAGCAGTGTAGGACAGGGAGGCACAGATACGCAGTATTTT. The translation is CASSVGQGGTDTQYF.